This T cell receptor (beta chain) was observed in a study of CD8 T cells in ankylosing spondylitis. This clonotype has a count of ten or more. Libraries of TCR beta came from quantitative 5'-RACE with molecular barcodes. Each CDR3 protein is one row after TCRdb ran MiXCR on the 5' RACE reads. The table has a few hundred thousand distinct CDR3 sequences, 8% to 11% seen once. The germline gives CDR1 SGHRS, CDR2 YFSETQ. V was cut by 4 bases and J by 4 bases, with 14 bases left in between. This CDR3 contains 15 residues. The sample taken for sequencing was blood, either unsorted or a sorted T cell fraction (not recorded which). The chain employs TRBV5-1 and TRBJ2-2, with unresolved D. The clonotype originates from a male donor with ankylosing spondylitis or in good health (not recorded which). Here the CDR3 reads CASSNTAGPTGELFF. The CDR3 region has the DNA TGCGCCAGCAGCAACACGGCAGGACCCACCGGGGAGCTGTTTTTT.